The 27 T cell receptor beta chains below come from one sample, sequenced in a study of cytotoxic CD8 clonotypes in ibrutinib-treated CLL. TCRdb's copy holds only in-frame clones and misses some; the assay was immunoSEQ multiplex PCR. In the table there are 90,000 to 95,000 clones, around 77% of which are singletons. Sequencing used PBMCs, obtained after 24 months of ibrutinib treatment. These receptors were taken from a human donor with chronic lymphocytic leukemia.

The CDR3 region has the DNA TGTGCCAGTAGTATAGGGAATAACTATGGCTACACCTTC. Its translation is CASSIGNNYGYTF. The J gene is TRBJ1-2, the V gene TRBV19; no firm D call. V gave up 1 base and J gave up 1 base, with 4 bases separating them. The CDR3 spans 13 residues. Germline values: CDR1 LNHDA, CDR2 SQIVND (reference sequence).

The CDR3: CASSWGDRNNYGYTF. The CDR3 coding sequence is TGTGCCAGCAGCTGGGGGGACAGGAATAACTATGGCTACACCTTC. The gene calls are TRBV7-2 and TRBJ1-2; 8 bases align to TRBD1. The germline gives CDR1 SGHTA, CDR2 FQGNSA. Trimming cost V 4 bases and J 1 base; bases outside gene matches: 5. This CDR3 spans 15 amino acids.

The rearrangement links TRBV9 to TRBJ2-7; 7 nucleotides line up with TRBD1. Germline CDR1 reads SGDLS; CDR2 reads YYNGEE. The CDR3 runs to 14 residues. Trimming took 0 bases from V and 4 from J; bases not matched to a gene: 4. The CDR3 region is CASSVAGQPYEQYF. The CDR3 nucleotides read TGTGCCAGCAGCGTAGCGGGACAGCCATACGAGCAGTACTTC.

V is TRBV7-9 and J is TRBJ2-2; 7 bases are shared with TRBD1. Unmatched junction bases numbered 7, after V lost 3 bases and J lost 6 bases. CDR1 and CDR2 from the germline V gene are SEHNR and FQNEAQ (reference sequence). This CDR3 comprises 15 residues. The CDR3 loop reads CASSLDRRIPGELFF. The CDR3 DNA follows: TGTGCCAGCAGCTTGGACAGGAGGATCCCCGGGGAGCTGTTTTTT.

The chain employs TRBV2 and TRBJ1-1, with 7 positions matching TRBD1. The CDR3 is 15 amino acids. Germline CDR1 is SNHLY and CDR2 is FYNNEI. The V and J ends lost 5 bases and 1 base, in that order; junction bases with no gene match: 7. CDR3 loop: CASSRDRVGNTEAFF. CDR3 bases: TGTGCCAGCAGTAGAGACAGGGTTGGGAACACTGAAGCTTTCTTT. The full variable domain, in which reference TRBV2 and TRBJ1-1 provide the parts outside the CDR3, is EPEVTQTPSHQVTQMGQEVILRCVPISNHLYFYWYRQILGQKVEFLVSFYNNEISEKSEIFDDQFSVERPDGSNFTLKIRSTKLEDSAMYFCASSRDRVGNTEAFFGQGTRLTVV.

The rearrangement joins TRBV18 to TRBJ2-4; 7 nucleotides line up with TRBD2. Per the germline V gene, CDR1 is KGHSH and CDR2 is LQKENI. V gave up 0 bases and J gave up 7 bases; unmatched junction bases: 9. CDR3 length equals 16 residues. CDR3 sequence reads: CASSPPLRLAVNIQYF. In DNA, the CDR3 is TGTGCCAGCTCACCACCGTTGCGACTAGCCGTGAACATTCAGTACTTC.

The J gene is TRBJ2-3, the V gene TRBV7-9, with a possible D match to TRBD1 (7 bases). Germline V gives CDR1 SEHNR, CDR2 FQNEAQ (reference sequence). The ends were cut back, 3 bases at V and 3 bases at J, with 13 bases in the middle. The CDR3 runs 15 residues. CDR3 DNA: TGTGCCAGCAGCTTGGGGGCAGGGGGGACAGATACGCAGTATTTT. It encodes CASSLGAGGTDTQYF.

The genes are TRBV28 and TRBJ2-1; D may be TRBD2 (6 bases). V dropped 1 base and J dropped 1 base, with 11 bases sitting between them. Germline CDR1 is MDHEN and CDR2 is SYDVKM. CDR3 length equals 16 residues. The CDR3 loop reads CASSLSGTLSYNEQFF. In DNA form, the CDR3 reads TGTGCCAGCAGTTTATCGGGGACTCTATCCTACAATGAGCAGTTCTTC.

The chain is built from TRBV18 and TRBJ1-5, with 7 bases lining up with TRBD1. V gave up 6 bases and J gave up 4 bases; unmatched junction bases: 6. The CDR3 has 14 residues. CDR1 KGHSH and CDR2 LQKENI come from the germline V gene. CDR3 sequence: CASSDGTANQPQHF. In nucleotides, the CDR3 is TGTGCCAGCTCGGACGGGACAGCTAATCAGCCCCAGCATTTT.

The chain employs TRBV11-1 and TRBJ2-3; D is perhaps TRBD2 (5 bases). CDR1 is SGHAT and CDR2 is FQDESV in the germline V gene (reference sequence). The CDR3 consists of 11 residues. Deletions cut 4 bases from V and 8 bases from J, with 7 bases between. CDR3 residues: CASSSGGTQYF. The CDR3 region has the DNA TGTGCCAGCAGCTCAGGAGGTACGCAGTATTTT.

A note on this clone: Given a far larger clone just one base away, this is likely a sequencing read error. The CDR3 here is CANSLVARNEQFF. In nucleotides, the CDR3 is TGTGCTAACAGCTTAGTGGCACGCAATGAGCAGTTCTTC. This rearrangement joins TRBV7-7 to TRBJ2-1; no firm D call. The CDR3 runs 13 residues. Germline V CDR1 and CDR2: SSHAT, FNYEAQ (reference sequence).

J is TRBJ2-2 and V is TRBV11-3; 7 bases are shared with TRBD2. The junction had 4 bases not matched to a gene; V was cut back by 5 bases and J by 7 bases. Germline CDR1 is SGHNT and CDR2 is YENEEA. This CDR3 contains 13 residues. The CDR3 DNA follows: TGTGCCAGCAGCCCTGGGGAGGGCGGGGAGCTGTTTTTT. Its protein product is CASSPGEGGELFF.

The chain couples TRBV29-1 to TRBJ2-7; 7 positions agree with TRBD1. The V and J ends lost 4 bases and 1 base, in that order; junction bases with no gene match: 4. This CDR3 is 13 amino acids long. The germline V gene has CDR1 SQVTM and CDR2 ANQGSEA. CDR3 bases: TGCAGCGTTGTGGGCAGGGGGTCCTACGAGCAGTACTTC. It specifies CSVVGRGSYEQYF.

J is TRBJ2-1 and V is TRBV20-1, with D tentatively TRBD2 (5 bases). The ends were cut back, 6 bases at V and 9 bases at J, with 9 bases in the middle. Germline loops: CDR1 DFQATT, CDR2 SNEGSKA (reference sequence). The CDR3 covers 10 residues. The CDR3 region has the DNA TGCAGTGCCATTCGGGGTGAGCAGTTCTTC. Translated: CSAIRGEQFF.

The chain links TRBV4-1 to TRBJ2-7; no reliable D call. Germline V gene lookup returns CDR1 MGHRA and CDR2 YSYEKL. Trimming removed 2 bases from V and 3 bases from J, with 8 bases in between. There are 13 residues in the CDR3. The CDR3 DNA is TGCGCCAGCAGCCAATGGGTCGGCTACGAGCAGTACTTC. Translating gives CASSQWVGYEQYF.

The V and J genes are TRBV4-2 and TRBJ2-7; a weak D match, TRBD1 (6 bases). V lost 4 bases and J lost 0, with 13 bases in between. The CDR3 has 15 amino acids. The germline V gene encodes CDR1 LGHNA and CDR2 YNFKEQ. CDR3 nucleotide sequence: TGTGCCAGCAGCCTGGGCAGGACAGTCTCCTACGAGCAGTACTTC. Translation gives CASSLGRTVSYEQYF.

The sample holds one count of this clone. The J gene is TRBJ1-4, the V gene TRBV28; 9 nucleotides agree with TRBD1. Trimming at V came to 6 bases and at J to 10 bases, leaving 9 bases not matched to a gene. The CDR3 has 14 residues. Germline assignment: CDR1 MDHEN and CDR2 SYDVKM. CDR3 loop: CASRTGTGWGKLFF. CDR3 sequence (DNA): TGTGCCAGCAGGACCGGGACAGGGTGGGGAAAACTGTTTTTT.

CDR3 region: CASSFQQGASYEQYF. CDR3 bases: TGTGCCAGCAGTTTCCAGCAGGGGGCCTCCTACGAGCAGTACTTC. The chain has TRBV28 and TRBJ2-7; TRBD1 aligns across 8 bases. Germline values: CDR1 MDHEN, CDR2 SYDVKM. The CDR3 contains 15 residues. After removal of 3 bases from V and 0 bases from J, the junction contained 4 bases not matched to a gene.

This chain connects TRBV2 to TRBJ2-1; a possible D gene is TRBD2 (6 bases). The CDR3 is 12 amino acids. Trimming removed 5 bases at V and 10 bases at J, with 12 bases between. Germline loops: CDR1 SNHLY, CDR2 FYNNEI. CDR3 bases: TGTGCCAGCAGTTATACTAGCCCAGAGCAGTTCTTC. Residues: CASSYTSPEQFF. The full variable domain, with the rest looked up from reference TRBV2 and TRBJ2-1, is EPEVTQTPSHQVTQMGQEVILRCVPISNHLYFYWYRQILGQKVEFLVSFYNNEISEKSEIFDDQFSVERPDGSNFTLKIRSTKLEDSAMYFCASSYTSPEQFFGPGTRLTVL.

The V and J genes are TRBV5-1 and TRBJ1-2; no definite D call. CDR3 size: 11 residues. Trimming took 4 bases from V and 10 from J, leaving 11 bases between them. Germline V gene sequence: CDR1 SGHRS, CDR2 YFSETQ. The CDR3 DNA sequence: TGCGCCAGCAGCACCGGACCAATCTACACCTTC. Its protein is CASSTGPIYTF.

To note about this clone: Other DNA sequences in this specimen translate into the identical CDR3. The rearrangement links TRBV19 to TRBJ2-1; 8 nucleotides match TRBD2. Germline V gene data show CDR1 as LNHDA and CDR2 as SQIVND (reference sequence). V lost 7 bases to trimming and J lost 4 bases; unmatched junction nucleotides: 9. There are 15 residues in the CDR3. The CDR3, as DNA: TGTGCCAGTACCAGAACTAGCGGCATATACAATGAGCAGTTCTTC. Translated: CASTRTSGIYNEQFF. The variable domain in full, with the rest retrieved from reference TRBV19 and TRBJ2-1, is DGGITQSPKYLFRKEGQNVTLSCEQNLNHDAMYWYRQDPGQGLRLIYYSQIVNDFQKGDIAEGYSVSREKKESFPLTVTSAQKNPTAFYLCASTRTSGIYNEQFFGPGTRLTVL.

V gene TRBV4-1 combines with J gene TRBJ1-1, with a tentative D call TRBD1 (6 bases). Between the trimmed V and J ends, which lost 1 base and 1 base, there was a span of 10 bases. This CDR3 comprises 15 residues. Germline V gene data show CDR1 as MGHRA and CDR2 as YSYEKL. Here the CDR3 reads CASSQADRRNTEAFF. CDR3 DNA: TGCGCCAGCAGCCAAGCCGACAGGAGGAACACTGAAGCTTTCTTT.

The chain employs TRBV5-8 and TRBJ2-7; 9 bases map to TRBD1. With 2 bases clipped from V and 4 bases from J, the junction kept 10 bases outside the gene matches. This CDR3 is built from 16 residues. The germline gives CDR1 SGHTS, CDR2 YDEGEE. CDR3 DNA sequence: TGTGCCAGCAGCTTCCCCGGGACAGGGAATTTTTACGAGCAGTACTTC. Translated, it gives CASSFPGTGNFYEQYF.

This chain links TRBV4-1 with TRBJ1-5, with D uncertain. Germline lookup yields CDR1 MGHRA and CDR2 YSYEKL. This CDR3 has 15 residues. Trimming removed 0 bases from V and 9 bases from J, with 15 bases in between. This CDR3 is CASSQEANLVRPQHF. CDR3 coding DNA: TGCGCCAGCAGCCAAGAGGCGAACTTGGTTAGGCCCCAGCATTTT.

The chain employs TRBV7-9 and TRBJ2-6; the D is unclear. CDR1 and CDR2 (germline): SEHNR, FQNEAQ (reference sequence). CDR3 length equals 14 residues. Trimming took 7 bases from V and 0 from J, leaving 7 bases between them. The CDR3 nucleotides read TGTGCCAGCACCTCTGGCTCTGGGGCCAACGTCCTGACTTTC. Translated, it gives CASTSGSGANVLTF.

This clone has a handful of counts. The V gene is TRBV23-1, the J gene TRBJ2-2; D gene unclear. TRBV23-1 is marked as an open reading frame, function uncertain. The CDR3 has 14 residues. The V and J ends lost 4 bases and 1 base respectively, with 7 bases between them. The chain's CDR3 is CASSLGENTGELFF. As DNA, the CDR3 is TGCGCCAGCAGTCTTGGGGAGAACACCGGGGAGCTGTTTTTT.

The table lists this clone with a count of one. The chain employs TRBV29-1 and TRBJ2-7; D may correspond to TRBD1 or TRBD2 (5 bases each). The V gene lost 6 bases and the J gene lost 4 bases, with 13 bases spanning the gap. The CDR3 runs 12 residues. The germline V gene has CDR1 SQVTM and CDR2 ANQGSEA. In DNA form, the CDR3 reads TGCAGCGTACGGGACCCCGGATACGAGCAGTACTTC. It codes for CSVRDPGYEQYF.